The clone carrying this T cell receptor (beta chain) came up a few times. The antigen is unknown. The data stem from a study of graft-versus-host responses after intestinal transplantation. On the study more broadly: The study gave all recipients anti-thymocyte globulin induction, then tacrolimus and steroids for about 3 years. Study findings and constraints: Within the allografts of patients who had graft-donor T cell macrochimerism, graft-versus-host to host-versus-graft clonal ratios were high.

Sequencing was performed with immunoSEQ multiplex PCR; in TCRdb, only in-frame clones are kept and a portion is missing. The sample contains around 100,000 clones, roughly 87% of which appear only once. The germline V gene has CDR1 SGHTA and CDR2 FQGNSA. This CDR3 is 13 amino acids long. V was cut by 5 bases and J by 7 bases, with 11 bases left in between. The sample here was unstimulated CD4+ T cells sorted from spleen or lymph node cells, taken before transplant. This sequence was found in a human donor who was the organ donor for an intestinal transplant. The chain combines TRBV7-2 with TRBJ1-4; D is uncertain. The CDR3 DNA is TGTGCCAGCAGCGTTTTGATGGGTGAAAAACTGTTTTTT. Translated: CASSVLMGEKLFF.